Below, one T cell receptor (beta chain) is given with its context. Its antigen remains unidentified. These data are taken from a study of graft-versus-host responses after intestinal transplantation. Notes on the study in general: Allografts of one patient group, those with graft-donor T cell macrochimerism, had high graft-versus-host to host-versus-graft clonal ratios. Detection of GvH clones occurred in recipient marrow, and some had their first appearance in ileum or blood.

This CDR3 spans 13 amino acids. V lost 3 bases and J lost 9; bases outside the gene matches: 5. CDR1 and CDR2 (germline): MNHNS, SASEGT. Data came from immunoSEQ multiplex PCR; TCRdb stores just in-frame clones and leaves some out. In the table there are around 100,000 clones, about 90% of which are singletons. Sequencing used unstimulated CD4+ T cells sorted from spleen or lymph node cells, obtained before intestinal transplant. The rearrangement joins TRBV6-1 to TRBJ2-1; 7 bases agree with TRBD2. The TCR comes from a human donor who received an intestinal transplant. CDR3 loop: CASSDGWEGEQFF. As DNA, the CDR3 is TGTGCCAGCAGTGATGGTTGGGAGGGTGAGCAGTTCTTC.